This T cell receptor beta chain emerged from a study of human T cells and chemical hapten exposure. Study context: Patients received weekly diphenylcyclopropenone doses to the scalp throughout the roughly 24-week study.

Germline V CDR1 and CDR2: SGHNT, YENEEA. The V segment lost 2 bases and the J segment 7 bases; nucleotides outside the gene matches: 9. This CDR3 has 16 amino acids. In its sample, this clonotype was seen a few times. Stated time point: pre-sensitization, week 0. Treatment noted: therapeutic diphenylcyclopropenone sensitization with weekly scalp DPC. Each CDR3 protein is one row after TCRdb ran MiXCR on the RACE reads. Here the sample spans 35,000 to 45,000 distinct CDR3 sequences, under 15% being singletons. Specimen: whole blood, collected in connection with sensitization to the hapten diphenylcyclopropenone (DPC). This receptor was obtained from a woman aged 25-40 years with alopecia areata. Some clones in this sample may be carry-over from other donors' samples. The genes are TRBV11-3 and TRBJ2-5, with 11 bases that match TRBD1. Here the CDR3 reads CASSLYGWTGGLTQYF. Here the CDR3 DNA reads TGTGCCAGCAGCTTATATGGCTGGACAGGGGGCTTGACCCAGTACTTC.